The 32 T cell receptor beta chains in this list originate from one sample, sequenced in a study of cytomegalovirus exposure and HLA in healthy donors. This PCR relied on a set of 60 Vbeta primers and 13 Jbeta primers. Clones were read by immunoSEQ multiplex PCR, and TCRdb kept only the in-frame ones, dropping some. This table holds 150,000 to 200,000 clones, about 73% found once. Sequencing used PBMCs. These receptors originate from a woman aged 40 to 49 in good health and CMV-seronegative.

The rearrangement links TRBV5-4 to TRBJ2-1, with a weak D call TRBD2 (6 bases). V was trimmed by 1 base and J by 10 bases, leaving 12 bases between them. This CDR3 region has 13 residues. Germline loops: CDR1 SGHNT, CDR2 YYREEE (reference sequence). Here the CDR3 reads CASSLSGAGEQFF. The CDR3 DNA is TGTGCCAGCAGCTTGTCTGGGGCGGGGGAGCAGTTCTTC.

This chain uses TRBV5-6 with TRBJ2-5, with TRBD2 matching over 8 bases. The CDR3 spans 15 residues. J gave up 6 bases and V 4 bases, and 11 bases lay outside the gene matches. Germline V lookup: CDR1 SGHDT, CDR2 YYEEEE. CDR3 residues: CASSGAGGFRKTQYF. For the CDR3, the DNA is TGTGCCAGCAGCGGCGCGGGGGGCTTTCGAAAGACCCAGTACTTC.

This chain uses TRBV5-1 with TRBJ1-4; D perhaps matches TRBD1 (5 bases). Germline CDR1 and CDR2: SGHRS and YFSETQ. The CDR3 length is 13 residues. Trimming took off 4 bases at V and 7 bases at J, with 11 bases between the two ends. The DNA of the CDR3 is TGCGCCAGCAGCCTGGGAAGGGGTGAAAAACTGTTTTTT. Its protein is CASSLGRGEKLFF.

The V gene is TRBV9, the J gene TRBJ1-2; 9 bases are shared with TRBD1. The CDR3 has 15 amino acids. Trimming took 3 bases from V and 4 from J; bases not matched to a gene: 7. The germline V gene encodes CDR1 SGDLS and CDR2 YYNGEE. CDR3 nucleotides: TGTGCCAGCAGCGCACTTGGACAGGGGCGCTATGGCTACACCTTC. This sequence encodes CASSALGQGRYGYTF.

The genes are TRBV7-7 and TRBJ1-1; TRBD1 is a possible D gene (5 bases). The germline CDR1 and CDR2 sequences are SSHAT and FNYEAQ (reference sequence). With 2 bases removed from V and 5 bases from J, the gap between germline ends came to 9 bases. The CDR3 is made up of 13 amino acids. The CDR3 DNA reads TGTGCCAGCAGCTTAAGCGGGGGAACTGAAGCTTTCTTT. It encodes CASSLSGGTEAFF.

This clone appeared a few times. The rearrangement uses TRBV5-1 and TRBJ2-5; TRBD2 is a possible D gene (6 bases). The end of the DNA aligns better with TRBJ2-7, so the J call may be wrong. Germline V gene sequence: CDR1 SGHRS, CDR2 YFSETQ. The CDR3 has 16 amino acids. The CDR3 sequence is CASSPISGVPMGEQYF. The CDR3 DNA reads as TGCGCCAGCAGCCCTATCTCGGGGGTTCCGATGGGCGAGCAGTACTTC.

The chain uses TRBV5-1 and TRBJ1-1; TRBD1 agrees at 7 bases. The germline CDR1 and CDR2 sequences are SGHRS and YFSETQ. Germline trimming cut 4 bases from V and 1 base from J; bases unmatched to any gene: 4. This CDR3 contains 14 residues. The CDR3 DNA reads as TGCGCCAGCAGCCCGGGGACAGCGAACACTGAAGCTTTCTTT. Residues: CASSPGTANTEAFF.

This chain connects TRBV7-8 to TRBJ1-3; 7 bases are a match to TRBD1. The CDR3 extends over 17 amino acids. Germline loops: CDR1 SGHVS, CDR2 FQNEAQ. V was pared by 4 bases and J by 0 bases, with 9 bases of the junction left unmatched. CDR3 region: CASSSIAGGYSGNTIYF. In nucleotides, the CDR3 is TGTGCCAGCAGCTCGATTGCAGGGGGATACTCTGGAAACACCATATATTTT.

The chain combines TRBV7-8 with TRBJ2-1; TRBD2 matches 11 bases. The germline V gene has CDR1 SGHVS and CDR2 FQNEAQ. The CDR3 totals 18 residues. J was trimmed by 4 bases and V by 4 bases; bases with no gene match: 12. The CDR3 DNA is TGTGCCAGCAGCTCCACACTAGCGGGGGTCCTCGGTTACAATGAGCAGTTCTTC. Its translation: CASSSTLAGVLGYNEQFF. The full variable domain, in which reference TRBV7-8 and TRBJ2-1 provide the parts outside the CDR3, is GAGVSQSPRYKVAKRGQDVALRCDPISGHVSLFWYQQALGQGPEFLTYFQNEAQLDKSGLPSDRFFAERPEGSVSTLKIQRTQQEDSAVYLCASSSTLAGVLGYNEQFFGPGTRLTVL.

The chain is built from TRBV2 and TRBJ1-2, with TRBD1 identical over 8 bases. Germline CDR1 is SNHLY and CDR2 is FYNNEI. The CDR3 is 15 amino acids. J was trimmed by 2 bases and V by 4 bases; bases with no gene match: 6. The CDR3 sequence: CASSASTGGNYGYTF. The CDR3 region has the DNA TGTGCCAGCAGTGCTTCCACAGGGGGAAACTATGGCTACACCTTC.

This clone turned up a few times. At one end the junction does not follow the germline gene, possibly because of a read error. The rearrangement uses TRBV5-1 and TRBJ2-7; 9 nucleotides match TRBD2. This CDR3 has 16 amino acids. Germline assignment: CDR1 SGHRS and CDR2 YFSETQ. The CDR3: CASSLLVAGASYEQYF. CDR3 DNA sequence: TGTGCCAGCAGCTTGTTGGTAGCGGGGGCCTCCTACGAGCAGTACTTC.

The chain recombines TRBV28 with TRBJ1-2; D call uncertain. Per the germline V gene, CDR1 is MDHEN and CDR2 is SYDVKM. Trimming pared 6 bases from V and 2 bases from J, leaving 10 bases between. The CDR3 loop spans 13 amino acids. The CDR3 loop is CASSSSRNYGYTF. CDR3 nucleotides: TGTGCCAGCAGCTCCTCGCGAAACTATGGCTACACCTTC.

The chain employs TRBV7-9 and TRBJ1-2, with D uncertain. The CDR3 runs 14 residues. From germline, CDR1 is SEHNR and CDR2 FQNEAQ (reference sequence). Trimming stripped 1 base from V and 2 bases from J, with 8 bases between. The CDR3 protein is CASSLEQRNYGYTF. Here the CDR3 DNA reads TGTGCCAGCAGCTTAGAACAGAGAAACTATGGCTACACCTTC.

The chain joins TRBV27 to TRBJ1-6; TRBD1 matches 8 bases. This CDR3 has 15 amino acids. Trimming cost V 3 bases and J 7 bases; bases outside gene matches: 5. CDR1 and CDR2 from the germline V gene are MNHEY and SMNVEV (reference sequence). Here the CDR3 reads CASSFRRTGNSPLHF. The CDR3 bases are TGTGCCAGCAGTTTTCGCCGGACAGGGAATTCACCCCTCCACTTT.

This clone showed up just a few times. The chain has TRBV11-2 and TRBJ2-3, with a possible D match to TRBD1 (6 bases). The CDR3 has 18 amino acids. The ends were cut back, 3 bases at V and 5 bases at J, with 24 bases in the middle. The germline V gene has CDR1 SGHAT and CDR2 FQNNGV. CDR3: CASSFRFGRTASLDTQYF. CDR3 nucleotide sequence: TGTGCCAGCAGCTTCAGGTTTGGCAGGACAGCCTCCTTAGATACGCAGTATTTT.

J is TRBJ1-5 and V is TRBV7-9; possible D gene TRBD1, 5 bases. Germline CDR1 is SEHNR and CDR2 is FQNEAQ (reference sequence). The CDR3 contains 14 residues. In DNA, the CDR3 is TGTGCTAGGCGGGACTCCCACGGGAATCAGCCCCAGCATTTT. Translation: CARRDSHGNQPQHF.

The chain has TRBV28 and TRBJ2-1; D not resolved. CDR3 length: 12 residues. Germline CDR1 MDHEN, CDR2 SYDVKM. V was cut by 3 bases and J by 9 bases, with 9 bases left in between. The CDR3 here is CASSLKSSEQFF. CDR3 coding DNA: TGTGCCAGCAGTTTGAAAAGTAGTGAGCAGTTCTTC. Complete variable domain (other parts from reference TRBV28 and TRBJ2-1): DVKVTQSSRYLVKRTGEKVFLECVQDMDHENMFWYRQDPGLGLRLIYFSYDVKMKEKGDIPEGYSVSREKKERFSLILESASTNQTSMYLCASSLKSSEQFFGPGTRLTVL.

The chain combines TRBV28 with TRBJ1-6; 9 positions match TRBD1. This CDR3 has 20 residues. Germline lookup yields CDR1 MDHEN and CDR2 SYDVKM. V lost 3 bases, J lost 0 bases, and 12 bases stayed unmatched. This chain's CDR3 is CASSFAGTGYFSSYNSPLHF. In DNA, the CDR3 is TGTGCCAGCAGTTTTGCCGGGACAGGGTATTTTTCCTCCTATAATTCACCCCTCCACTTT.

The V gene is TRBV5-1, the J gene TRBJ1-3; 8 bases line up with TRBD1. V trimming: 5 bases; J trimming: 2 bases; junction bases outside the gene matches: 9. CDR1 is SGHRS, CDR2 YFSETQ, per germline. This CDR3 contains 16 residues. The CDR3 nucleotides read TGCGCCAGCAGTTCCGACAGGGGAGGAACTGGAAACACCATATATTTT. Its translation: CASSSDRGGTGNTIYF.

The rearrangement links TRBV5-1 to TRBJ2-2; no clear D. This CDR3 contains 15 residues. Germline V gene lookup returns CDR1 SGHRS and CDR2 YFSETQ. V was pared by 4 bases and J by 4 bases, with 14 bases between. DNA of the CDR3: TGCGCCAGCAGCCTCGACTCCCTCTCCACCGGGGAGCTGTTTTTT. It is translated as CASSLDSLSTGELFF.

The chain recombines TRBV5-1 with TRBJ1-5; 7 bases map to TRBD1. V was pared by 0 bases and J by 2 bases, with 5 bases of the junction left unmatched. The CDR3 is made up of 16 amino acids. Germline CDR1 is SGHRS and CDR2 is YFSETQ. The CDR3 spells CASSLGDRVGNQPQHF. DNA for the CDR3: TGCGCCAGCAGCTTGGGAGACAGGGTGGGCAATCAGCCCCAGCATTTT.

This chain links TRBV6-6 with TRBJ2-7; 8 bases are a match to TRBD2. CDR3 length equals 16 residues. After removal of 5 bases from V and 0 bases from J, the junction contained 9 bases not matched to a gene. CDR1 is MNHNY, CDR2 SVGAGI, per germline (reference sequence). The CDR3 coding sequence is TGTGCCAGCAGTCCTCGGAGCGGGGGCCTCTCCTACGAGCAGTACTTC. This gives the protein CASSPRSGGLSYEQYF.

The V call is TRBV7-2, the J call TRBJ1-1; unclear D gene. Germline CDR1 SGHTA, CDR2 FQGNSA. Trimming removed 6 bases at V and 1 base at J, with 21 bases between. The CDR3 is 17 amino acids. The CDR3 sequence is CASSSRRLLERNTEAFF. For the CDR3, the DNA is TGTGCCAGCAGTAGCAGAAGGCTTTTGGAAAGGAACACTGAAGCTTTCTTT.

The gene calls are TRBV4-2 and TRBJ2-2, with 8 bases identical to TRBD2. The CDR3 totals 18 residues. Trimming removed 4 bases from V and 1 base from J; junction bases left unmatched: 11. Germline V gives CDR1 LGHNA, CDR2 YNFKEQ. CDR3 sequence: CASSRRTSLSLNTGELFF. CDR3 coding DNA: TGTGCCAGCAGCCGACGGACTAGCTTATCGTTGAACACCGGGGAGCTGTTTTTT.

The rearrangement links TRBV4-1 to TRBJ1-2; the D gene is possibly TRBD1 (5 bases). V was cut by 6 bases and J by 4 bases, with 21 bases left in between. The CDR3 is 16 residues long. Germline CDR1 and CDR2: MGHRA and YSYEKL. In DNA, the CDR3 is TGCGCCAGCAGGGGGGGGATGGGAAATCGGGTCTATGGCTACACCTTC. This gives the protein CASRGGMGNRVYGYTF.

The genes are TRBV7-3 and TRBJ2-1; D not certain. This CDR3 is built from 13 residues. CDR1 is SGHTA and CDR2 is FQGTGA in the germline V gene. V was trimmed by 5 bases and J by 9 bases, leaving 14 bases between them. The CDR3 DNA sequence: TGTGCCAGCAGCCCCCGAAAGAGCACTGAGCAGTTCTTC. Translation: CASSPRKSTEQFF. Full variable domain (outside the CDR3, taken from reference TRBV7-3 and TRBJ2-1): GAGVSQTPSNKVTEKGKYVELRCDPISGHTALYWYRQSLGQGPEFLIYFQGTGAADDSGLPNDRFFAVRPEGSVSTLKIQRTERGDSAVYLCASSPRKSTEQFFGPGTRLTVL.

The chain is built from TRBV11-3 and TRBJ1-1, with 8 bases lining up with TRBD1. The CDR3 sequence is 16 residues long. V was clipped by 6 bases and J by 11 bases; unmatched bases: 20. The V gene's germline CDR1 is SGHNT and CDR2 YENEEA. The CDR3 DNA reads as TGTGCCAGCAGTCCGGGCAGGGGGCGCAAAGAGGGGGAGGCTTTCTTT. As protein: CASSPGRGRKEGEAFF.

This clone was found a few times. The chain uses TRBV4-1 and TRBJ1-5; 7 nucleotides match TRBD1. Trimming took 4 bases from V and 4 from J; bases not matched to a gene: 16. The CDR3 consists of 18 residues. Germline V gives CDR1 MGHRA, CDR2 YSYEKL. The CDR3 loop is CASSPQPAGRGWNQPQHF. DNA for the CDR3: TGCGCCAGCAGCCCGCAACCGGCGGGCAGGGGGTGGAATCAGCCCCAGCATTTT.

This clone turned up a few times. The chain recombines TRBV7-9 with TRBJ2-1; 12 bases are shared with TRBD2. V was clipped by 5 bases and J by 7 bases; unmatched bases: 15. CDR3 length: 18 amino acids. CDR1 is SEHNR and CDR2 is FQNEAQ in the germline V gene (reference sequence). The CDR3 DNA sequence: TGTGCCAGCAGCGGGATCGACCGGACTAGCGGGGTAGCGAATGAGCAGTTCTTC. Its translation: CASSGIDRTSGVANEQFF.

The J gene is TRBJ2-5, the V gene TRBV7-8; no reliable D call. The J call may be in error: the DNA end matches TRBJ2-7 better. The germline V gene has CDR1 SGHVS and CDR2 FQNEAQ. This CDR3 contains 16 residues. The CDR3: CASSLTPSPYSYEQYF. CDR3 in DNA: TGTGCCAGCAGCTTGACTCCTTCACCGTACTCCTACGAGCAGTACTTC.

The rearrangement uses TRBV4-1 and TRBJ1-6, with D possibly matching TRBD1 (6 bases). Deletions cut 1 base from V and 7 bases from J, with 14 bases between. The germline V gene has CDR1 MGHRA and CDR2 YSYEKL. The CDR3 is 16 residues long. In nucleotides, the CDR3 is TGCGCCAGCAGCCAAGTAGGGGGTGAAGTCAATTCACCCCTCCACTTT. It translates to CASSQVGGEVNSPLHF.

This clone was recorded a few times. The chain employs TRBV6-1 and TRBJ1-6, with D possibly being TRBD1 (5 bases). The CDR3 runs 12 residues. Trimming stripped 8 bases from V and 9 bases from J, with 11 bases between. Germline CDR1 reads MNHNS; CDR2 reads SASEGT. CDR3 sequence (DNA): TGTGCCAGCGGTGCAGGGTTTTCACCCCTCCACTTT. Translated, it gives CASGAGFSPLHF.